Listed below are T cell receptor beta chains from one sample, sequenced in a study of shared clonotypes between healthy human individuals. Here immunoSEQ multiplex PCR was the method, and the copy in TCRdb shows in-frame clones only, minus some. The sample includes some 700,000 clones, about nine tenths of them seen just once. Sequenced sample: memory CD8+ T cells from PBMCs. These receptors originate from a man aged 18 to 29 in good health. Some clones in this sample may be carry-over from other donors' samples. Both conserved end residues are part of each CDR3. Each record gives: V gene, J gene, clone size, D gene, CDR3 protein, CDR3 DNA. D genes are given only for firm matches. Only part of the rows carry a size: once, few, many, or a class if the clone is expanded.

>TRBV4-1|TRBJ2-2|.|.
CASSPLPPTGELFF
TGCGCCAGCAGCCCTTTACCCCCGACCGGGGAGCTGTTTTTT
>TRBV4-3|TRBJ1-4|.|.
CASSQDRSGTNEKLFF
TGCGCCAGCAGCCAAGATCGGTCCGGGACTAATGAAAAACTGTTTTTT
>TRBV4-3|TRBJ1-1|few|.
CASSQDGGDIPVNTEAFF
TGCGCCAGCAGCCAAGATGGGGGAGACATCCCTGTGAACACTGAAGCTTTCTTT
>TRBV6-5|TRBJ2-7|.|TRBD1
CASSYSGGTGREQYF
TGTGCCAGCAGTTACTCGGGGGGGACAGGGCGCGAGCAGTACTTC
>TRBV11-3|TRBJ2-1|.|.
CASSFGTATLNQQFF
TGTGCCAGCAGCTTTGGAACAGCGACCCTCAATCAGCAGTTCTTC
>TRBV6-5|TRBJ2-5|.|TRBD2
CASSSLAGEETQYF
TGTGCCAGCAGTTCCCTAGCGGGAGAAGAGACCCAGTACTTC
>TRBV28|TRBJ1-1|few|.
CASSDHRDKEAFF
TGTGCCAGCAGTGATCACAGGGACAAGGAAGCTTTCTTT
>TRBV11-2|TRBJ2-1|once|.
CASSFSPGAIEQFF
TGTGCCAGCAGCTTCTCGCCCGGGGCCATCGAGCAGTTCTTC
>TRBV9|TRBJ2-7|.|TRBD1
CASSVAPTGDYEQYF
TGTGCCAGCAGCGTAGCGCCGACAGGGGACTACGAGCAGTACTTC
>TRBV6-5|TRBJ1-4|.|TRBD1
CASIRGQVREKLFF
TGTGCCAGCATCAGGGGACAGGTGCGCGAAAAACTGTTTTTT
>TRBV27|TRBJ2-7|.|TRBD2
CASRLDGGIYEQYF
TGTGCCAGCAGGCTCGACGGGGGGATCTACGAGCAGTACTTC
>TRBV19|TRBJ2-1|.|.
CASSTLWGDNPNNEQFF
TGTGCCAGTAGCACACTCTGGGGGGACAACCCAAACAATGAGCAGTTCTTC
>TRBV4-1|TRBJ1-2|.|.
CASSQDDGGLQGYTF
TGCGCCAGCAGCCAAGATGACGGGGGATTACAGGGCTACACCTTC
>TRBV10-3|TRBJ2-7|.|TRBD1
CAIRETGGISYEQYF
TGTGCCATCAGGGAGACAGGGGGCATCTCCTACGAGCAGTACTTC
>TRBV27|TRBJ2-7|.|TRBD2
CASSLSSGSLSYEQYF
TGTGCCAGCAGTTTATCTAGCGGGAGTCTCTCCTACGAGCAGTACTTC
>TRBV28|TRBJ1-2|few|.
CASSPNRVIYGYTF
TGTGCCAGCAGTCCAAACAGGGTGATCTATGGCTACACCTTC
>TRBV4-1|TRBJ1-1|.|TRBD1
CASSPTTGSTEAFF
TGCGCCAGCAGCCCTACGACAGGGAGCACTGAAGCTTTCTTT
>TRBV6-1|TRBJ1-4|.|.
CASSELGGLKEKLFF
TGTGCCAGCAGTGAACTCGGGGGCTTGAAGGAAAAACTGTTTTTT
>TRBV6-1|TRBJ2-1|once|.
CASSDEDSSIYNEQFF
TGTGCCAGCAGTGACGAGGACAGCAGCATCTACAATGAGCAGTTCTTC
>TRBV7-9|TRBJ2-3|once|TRBD2
CASILERLAGADTQYF
TGTGCCAGCATACTGGAGAGGCTAGCGGGAGCAGATACGCAGTATTTT
>TRBV13|TRBJ2-5|.|.
CASRIAPETQYF
TGTGCCAGCAGGATAGCCCCAGAGACCCAGTACTTC
>TRBV19|TRBJ2-5|once|.
CASSIDHSETQYF
TGTGCCAGTAGTATAGATCACAGCGAGACCCAGTACTTC
>TRBV6-5|TRBJ2-7|.|.
CASSYSGGTYEQYF
TGTGCCAGCAGTTACTCCGGCGGTACCTACGAGCAGTACTTC
>TRBV2|TRBJ2-1|.|.
CASRSLPGRIVYEQFF
TGTGCCAGCAGGAGCCTCCCAGGGAGAATAGTCTATGAGCAGTTCTTC
>TRBV13|TRBJ1-1|.|TRBD1
CASSERTGRTEAFF
TGTGCCAGCAGCGAAAGGACAGGGAGGACTGAAGCTTTCTTT
>TRBV7-9|TRBJ1-1|.|.
CASSQGRAPEAFF
TGTGCCAGCAGCCAAGGTCGGGCCCCTGAAGCTTTCTTT
>TRBV19|TRBJ2-7|.|.
CASKSWESYEQYF
TGTGCCAGTAAATCGTGGGAGTCCTACGAGCAGTACTTC
>TRBV2|TRBJ2-7|.|.
CASRPGGYEQYF
TGTGCCAGCAGGCCCGGGGGTTACGAGCAGTACTTC
>TRBV5-6|TRBJ2-1|.|.
CASSLARLNNEQFF
TGTGCCAGCAGCTTGGCCAGGTTGAACAATGAGCAGTTCTTC
>TRBV27|TRBJ2-5|.|.
CASRGGVRKETQYF
TGTGCCAGCAGAGGGGGGGTCAGGAAAGAGACCCAGTACTTC
>TRBV19|TRBJ2-7|.|.
CASSMKWTYEQYF
TGTGCCAGTAGTATGAAGTGGACATACGAGCAGTACTTC
>TRBV29-1|TRBJ2-7|.|.
CSVAGGSRSYEQYF
TGCAGCGTTGCAGGTGGGAGCCGCTCCTACGAGCAGTACTTC
>TRBV19|TRBJ2-2|.|TRBD1
CASTQGGAGNTGELFF
TGTGCCAGTACTCAAGGGGGCGCAGGGAACACCGGGGAGCTGTTTTTT
>TRBV10-3|TRBJ2-1|once|.
CAIGGGEGASYNEQFF
TGTGCCATCGGGGGCGGGGAGGGGGCATCCTACAATGAGCAGTTCTTC
>TRBV9|TRBJ2-7|.|TRBD2
CASSVREGSYEQYF
TGTGCCAGCAGCGTAAGGGAGGGCTCCTACGAGCAGTACTTC
>TRBV6-5|TRBJ2-2|.|.
CASSERSARGELFF
TGTGCCAGCAGTGAAAGGAGTGCGAGGGGGGAGCTGTTTTTT
>TRBV25-1|TRBJ2-2|.|.
CASSELGKIGELFF
TGTGCCAGCAGTGAATTGGGCAAAATCGGGGAGCTGTTTTTT